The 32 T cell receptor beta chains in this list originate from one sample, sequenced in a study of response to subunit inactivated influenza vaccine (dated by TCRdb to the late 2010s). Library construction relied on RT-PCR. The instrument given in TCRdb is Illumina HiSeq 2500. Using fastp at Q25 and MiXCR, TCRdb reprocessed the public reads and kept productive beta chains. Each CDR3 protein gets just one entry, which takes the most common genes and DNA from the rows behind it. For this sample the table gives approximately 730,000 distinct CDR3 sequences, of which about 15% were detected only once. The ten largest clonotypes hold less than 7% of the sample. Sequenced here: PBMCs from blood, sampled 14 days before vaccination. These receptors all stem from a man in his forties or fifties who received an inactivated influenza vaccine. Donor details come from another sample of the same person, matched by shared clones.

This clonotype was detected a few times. In DNA, the CDR3 is TGCAGCGTTGACGGGACAGGGTACACTGAAGCTTTCTTT. It is translated as CSVDGTGYTEAFF. V gene TRBV29-1 combines with J gene TRBJ1-1, with 9 bases lining up with TRBD1. The germline CDR1 and CDR2 sequences are SQVTM and ANQGSEA. CDR3 length equals 13 residues. Germline trimming cut 3 bases from V and 3 bases from J; bases unmatched to any gene: 2.

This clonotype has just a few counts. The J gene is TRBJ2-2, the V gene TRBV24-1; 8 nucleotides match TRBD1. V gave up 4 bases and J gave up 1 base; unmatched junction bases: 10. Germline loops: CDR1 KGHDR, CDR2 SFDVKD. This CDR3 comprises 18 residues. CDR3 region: CATSEGNTGGMNTGELFF. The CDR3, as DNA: TGTGCCACCAGTGAGGGAAATACAGGGGGGATGAACACCGGGGAGCTGTTTTTT.

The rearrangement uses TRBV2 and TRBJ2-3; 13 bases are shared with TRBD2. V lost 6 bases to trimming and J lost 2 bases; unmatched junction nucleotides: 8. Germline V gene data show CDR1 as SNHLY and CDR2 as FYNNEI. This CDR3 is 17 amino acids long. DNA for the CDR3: TGTGCCAGCAGCCTCATCGGACTAGCGGGGGACACAGATACGCAGTATTTT. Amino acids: CASSLIGLAGDTDTQYF. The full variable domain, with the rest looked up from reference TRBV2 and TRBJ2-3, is EPEVTQTPSHQVTQMGQEVILRCVPISNHLYFYWYRQILGQKVEFLVSFYNNEISEKSEIFDDQFSVERPDGSNFTLKIRSTKLEDSAMYFCASSLIGLAGDTDTQYFGPGTRLTVL.

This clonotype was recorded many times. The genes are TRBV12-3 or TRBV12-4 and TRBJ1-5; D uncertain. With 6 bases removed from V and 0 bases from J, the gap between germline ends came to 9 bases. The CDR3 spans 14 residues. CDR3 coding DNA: TGTGCCAGCAGATTTGGGTATAGCAATCAGCCCCAGCATTTT. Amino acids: CASRFGYSNQPQHF.

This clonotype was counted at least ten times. CDR3 sequence: CASSLAASGRANEQFF. The CDR3 nucleotides read TGTGCCAGCAGCTTGGCGGCTAGCGGGAGGGCCAATGAGCAGTTCTTC. The rearrangement links TRBV5-5 to TRBJ2-1, with 12 bases identical to TRBD2. Germline CDR1 is SGHKS and CDR2 is YYEKEE (reference sequence). The CDR3 is made up of 16 amino acids. V dropped 0 bases and J dropped 6; count of bases not matched to a gene: 4.

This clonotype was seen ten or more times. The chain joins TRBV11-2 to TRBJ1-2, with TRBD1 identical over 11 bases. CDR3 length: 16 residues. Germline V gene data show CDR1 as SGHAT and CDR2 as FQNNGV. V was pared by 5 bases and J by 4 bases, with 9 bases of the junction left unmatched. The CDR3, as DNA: TGTGCCAGCAGCCCAGGACAGGGGGCTGAGGTCTATGGCTACACCTTC. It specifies CASSPGQGAEVYGYTF.

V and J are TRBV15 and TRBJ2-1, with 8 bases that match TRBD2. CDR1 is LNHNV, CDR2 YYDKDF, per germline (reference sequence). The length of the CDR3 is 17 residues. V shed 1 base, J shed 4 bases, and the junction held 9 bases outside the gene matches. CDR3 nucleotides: TGTGCCACCAGCAGAGCCGGGAGGGACTCACATTACAATGAGCAGTTCTTC. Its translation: CATSRAGRDSHYNEQFF.

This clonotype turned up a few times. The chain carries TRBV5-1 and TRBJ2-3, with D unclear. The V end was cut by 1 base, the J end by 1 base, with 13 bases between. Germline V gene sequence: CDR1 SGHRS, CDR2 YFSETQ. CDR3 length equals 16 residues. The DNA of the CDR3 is TGCGCCAGCAGCTTGTCGGTGGAGAGTGGCACAGATACGCAGTATTTT. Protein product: CASSLSVESGTDTQYF.

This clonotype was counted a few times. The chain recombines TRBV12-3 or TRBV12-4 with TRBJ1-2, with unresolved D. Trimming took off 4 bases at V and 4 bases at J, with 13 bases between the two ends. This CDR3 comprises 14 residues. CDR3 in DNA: TGTGCCAGCAGTTCCCACAGCATTAGCTATGGCTACACCTTC. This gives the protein CASSSHSISYGYTF.

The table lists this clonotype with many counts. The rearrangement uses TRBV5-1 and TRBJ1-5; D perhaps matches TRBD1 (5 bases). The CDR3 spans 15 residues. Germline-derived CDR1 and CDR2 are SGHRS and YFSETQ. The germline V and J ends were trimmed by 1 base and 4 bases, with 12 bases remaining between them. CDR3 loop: CASSLSGRENQPQHF. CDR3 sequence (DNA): TGCGCCAGCAGCTTGTCCGGCAGGGAGAATCAGCCCCAGCATTTT.

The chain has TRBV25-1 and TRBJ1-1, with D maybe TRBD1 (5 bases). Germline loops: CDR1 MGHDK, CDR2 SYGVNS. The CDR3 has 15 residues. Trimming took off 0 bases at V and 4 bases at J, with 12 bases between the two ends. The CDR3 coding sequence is TGTGCCAGCAGTGAATATCAGGGATTACTCACTGAAGCTTTCTTT. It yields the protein CASSEYQGLLTEAFF.

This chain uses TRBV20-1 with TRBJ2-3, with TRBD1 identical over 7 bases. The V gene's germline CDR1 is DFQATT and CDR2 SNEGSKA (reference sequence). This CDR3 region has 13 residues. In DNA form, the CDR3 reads TGCAGCCAAGACAGGGAGCGAACAGATACGCAGTATTTT. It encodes CSQDRERTDTQYF.

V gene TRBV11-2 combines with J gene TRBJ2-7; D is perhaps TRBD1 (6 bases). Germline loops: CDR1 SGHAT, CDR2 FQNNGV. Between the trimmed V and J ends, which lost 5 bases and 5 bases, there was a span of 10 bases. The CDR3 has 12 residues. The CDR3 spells CASSPTGHEQYF. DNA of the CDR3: TGTGCCAGCAGCCCTACAGGGCACGAGCAGTACTTC.

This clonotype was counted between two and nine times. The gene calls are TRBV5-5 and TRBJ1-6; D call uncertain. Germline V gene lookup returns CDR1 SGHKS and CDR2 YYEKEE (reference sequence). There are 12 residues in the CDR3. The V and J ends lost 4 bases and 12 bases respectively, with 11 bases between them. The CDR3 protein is CASSPERGPLHF. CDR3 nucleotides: TGTGCCAGCAGCCCAGAAAGAGGACCCCTCCACTTT.

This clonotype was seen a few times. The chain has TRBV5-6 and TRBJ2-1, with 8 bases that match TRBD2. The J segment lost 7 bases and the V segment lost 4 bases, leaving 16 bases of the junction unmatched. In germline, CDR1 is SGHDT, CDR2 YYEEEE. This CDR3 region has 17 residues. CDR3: CASSANRRASGPNEQFF. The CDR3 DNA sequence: TGTGCCAGCAGCGCCAATCGCCGGGCTAGCGGGCCAAATGAGCAGTTCTTC.

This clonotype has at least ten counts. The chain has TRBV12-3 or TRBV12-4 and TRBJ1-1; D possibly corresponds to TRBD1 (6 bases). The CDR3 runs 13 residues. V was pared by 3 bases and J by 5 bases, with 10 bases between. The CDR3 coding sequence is TGTGCCAGCAGTTTTAACAGGGATACTGAAGCTTTCTTT. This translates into CASSFNRDTEAFF.

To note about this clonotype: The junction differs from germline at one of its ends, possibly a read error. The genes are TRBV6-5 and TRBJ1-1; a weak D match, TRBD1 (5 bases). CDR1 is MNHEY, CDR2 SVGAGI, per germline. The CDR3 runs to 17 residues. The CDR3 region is CASSYQEDLRGNTEVFF. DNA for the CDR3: TGTGCCAGCAGTTATCAAGAGGATCTCCGGGGGAACACTGAAGTTTTCTTT.

This chain's CDR3 is CASSYQDNTGELFF. CDR3 DNA: TGCGCCAGCAGCTACCAGGACAACACCGGGGAGCTGTTTTTT. The rearrangement links TRBV4-1 to TRBJ2-2; D is ambiguous. Germline lookup yields CDR1 MGHRA and CDR2 YSYEKL. Trimming shortened V by 5 bases and J by 2 bases, and 9 bases separated the two germline ends. This CDR3 spans 14 amino acids.

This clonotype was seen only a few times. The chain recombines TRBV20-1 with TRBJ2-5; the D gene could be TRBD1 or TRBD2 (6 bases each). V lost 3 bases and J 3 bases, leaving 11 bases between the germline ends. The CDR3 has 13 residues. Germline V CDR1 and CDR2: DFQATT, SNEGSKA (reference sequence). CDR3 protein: CSARWRGEETQYF. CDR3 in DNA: TGCAGTGCTAGGTGGAGGGGGGAAGAGACCCAGTACTTC.

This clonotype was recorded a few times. The CDR3 bases are TGCAGTGCTAGAGATACTAGCGGGAGATTATACGAGCAGTACTTC. Its translation is CSARDTSGRLYEQYF. This chain connects TRBV20-1 to TRBJ2-7, with TRBD2 matching over 11 bases. The J segment lost 4 bases and the V segment lost 0 bases, leaving 5 bases of the junction unmatched. Germline CDR1 is DFQATT and CDR2 is SNEGSKA (reference sequence). The CDR3 has 15 amino acids.

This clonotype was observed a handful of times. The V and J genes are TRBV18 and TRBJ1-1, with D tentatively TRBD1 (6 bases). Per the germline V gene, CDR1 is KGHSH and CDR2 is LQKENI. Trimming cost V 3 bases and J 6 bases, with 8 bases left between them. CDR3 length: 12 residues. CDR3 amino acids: CASSPRGPEAFF. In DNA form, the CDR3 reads TGTGCCAGCTCACCCCGGGGGCCTGAAGCTTTCTTT.

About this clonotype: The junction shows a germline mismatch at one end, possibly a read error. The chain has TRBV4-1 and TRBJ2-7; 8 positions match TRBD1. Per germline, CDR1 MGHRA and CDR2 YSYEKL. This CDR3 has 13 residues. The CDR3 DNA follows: TGTGCCAGCAGCCAGGGGGCTTCCTACGAGCAGTACTTC. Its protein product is CASSQGASYEQYF.

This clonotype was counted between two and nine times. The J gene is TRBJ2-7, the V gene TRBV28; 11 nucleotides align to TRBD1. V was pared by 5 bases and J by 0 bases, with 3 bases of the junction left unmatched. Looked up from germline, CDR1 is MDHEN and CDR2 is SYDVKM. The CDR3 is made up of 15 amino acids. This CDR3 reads CASSGDRGSSYEQYF. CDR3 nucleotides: TGTGCCAGCAGTGGGGACAGGGGGAGCTCCTACGAGCAGTACTTC.

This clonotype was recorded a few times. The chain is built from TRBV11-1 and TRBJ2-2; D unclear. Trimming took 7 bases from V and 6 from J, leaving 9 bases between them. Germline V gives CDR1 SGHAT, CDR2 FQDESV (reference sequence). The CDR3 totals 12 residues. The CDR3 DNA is TGTGCCAGCACCCCCCTACCCGGGGAGCTGTTTTTT. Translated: CASTPLPGELFF.

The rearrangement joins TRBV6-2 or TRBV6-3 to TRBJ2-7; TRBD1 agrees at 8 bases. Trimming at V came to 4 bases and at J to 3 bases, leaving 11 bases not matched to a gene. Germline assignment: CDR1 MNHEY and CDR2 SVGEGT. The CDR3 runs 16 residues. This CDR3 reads CASSSSDRGHIYEQYF. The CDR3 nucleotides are TGTGCCAGCAGTTCCTCAGACAGGGGCCACATCTACGAGCAGTACTTC.

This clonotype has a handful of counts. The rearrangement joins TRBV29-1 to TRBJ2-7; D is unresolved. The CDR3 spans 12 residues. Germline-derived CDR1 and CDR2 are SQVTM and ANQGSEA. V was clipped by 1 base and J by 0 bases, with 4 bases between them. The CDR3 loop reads CSVEANSYEQYF. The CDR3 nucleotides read TGCAGCGTTGAAGCCAACTCCTACGAGCAGTACTTC.

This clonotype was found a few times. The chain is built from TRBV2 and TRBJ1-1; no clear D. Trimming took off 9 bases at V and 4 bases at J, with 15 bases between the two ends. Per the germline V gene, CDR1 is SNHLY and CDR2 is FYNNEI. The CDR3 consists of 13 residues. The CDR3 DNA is TGTGCCAGAAGCACCCTATCAGGCACTGAAGCTTTCTTT. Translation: CARSTLSGTEAFF.

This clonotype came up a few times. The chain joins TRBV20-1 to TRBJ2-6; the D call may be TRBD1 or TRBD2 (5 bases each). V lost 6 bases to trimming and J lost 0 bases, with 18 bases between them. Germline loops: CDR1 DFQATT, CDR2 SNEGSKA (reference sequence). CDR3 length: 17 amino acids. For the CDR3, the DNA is TGCAGTGCCCCACGGGACCCCGGACTCTCTGGGGCCAACGTCCTGACTTTC. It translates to CSAPRDPGLSGANVLTF.

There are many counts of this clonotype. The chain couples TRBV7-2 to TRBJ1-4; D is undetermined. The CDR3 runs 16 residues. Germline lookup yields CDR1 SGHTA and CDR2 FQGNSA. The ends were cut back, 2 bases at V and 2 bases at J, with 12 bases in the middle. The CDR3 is CASSLSNPATNEKLFF. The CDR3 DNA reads TGTGCCAGCAGCTTATCGAACCCGGCCACTAATGAAAAACTGTTTTTT.

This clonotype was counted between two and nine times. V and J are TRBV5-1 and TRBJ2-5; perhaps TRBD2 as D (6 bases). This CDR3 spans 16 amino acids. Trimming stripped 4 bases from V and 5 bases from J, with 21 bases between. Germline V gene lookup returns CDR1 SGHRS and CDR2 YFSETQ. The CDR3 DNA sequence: TGCGCCAGCAGCAGGGCGGGGACCGCAGGAGTTGAGACCCAGTACTTC. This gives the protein CASSRAGTAGVETQYF.

CDR3 loop: CASSQRTGTENTEAFF. CDR3 DNA: TGTGCCAGCAGCCAACGGACCGGGACAGAAAACACTGAAGCTTTCTTT. The chain has TRBV3-1 and TRBJ1-1; TRBD1 matches at 7 bases. The germline V gene encodes CDR1 LGHDT and CDR2 YNNKEL (reference sequence). CDR3 length equals 16 residues. V gave up 2 bases and J gave up 2 bases; unmatched junction bases: 8.

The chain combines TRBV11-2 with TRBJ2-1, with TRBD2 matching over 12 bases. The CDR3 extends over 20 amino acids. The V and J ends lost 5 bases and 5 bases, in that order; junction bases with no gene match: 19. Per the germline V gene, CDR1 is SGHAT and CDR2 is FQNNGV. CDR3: CASSHLAGGLIQPIHNEQFF. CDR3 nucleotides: TGTGCCAGCAGCCACCTAGCGGGGGGGCTCATACAACCAATTCACAATGAGCAGTTCTTC.